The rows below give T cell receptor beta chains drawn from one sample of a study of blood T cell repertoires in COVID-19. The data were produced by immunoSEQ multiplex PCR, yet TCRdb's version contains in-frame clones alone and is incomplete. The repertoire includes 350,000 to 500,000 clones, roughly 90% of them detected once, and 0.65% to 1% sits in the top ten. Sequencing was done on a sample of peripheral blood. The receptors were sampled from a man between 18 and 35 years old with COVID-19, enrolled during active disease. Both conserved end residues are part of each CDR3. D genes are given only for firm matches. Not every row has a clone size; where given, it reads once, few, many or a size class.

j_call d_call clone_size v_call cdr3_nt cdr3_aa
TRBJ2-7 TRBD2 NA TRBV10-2 TGCGCCAGCAGTGAGTCACCTAGCGGCTACGAGCAGTACTTC CASSESPSGYEQYF
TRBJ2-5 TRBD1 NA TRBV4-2 TGTGCCAGCAGCCAGGAGACAGGGGTGGGGACCCAGTACTTC CASSQETGVGTQYF
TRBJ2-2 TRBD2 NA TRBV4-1 TGCGCCAGCAGCCAAGGTTTAGCGGGAGCCCACGGGGGCACCGGGGAGCTGTTTTTT CASSQGLAGAHGGTGELFF
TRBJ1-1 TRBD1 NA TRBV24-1 TGTGCCACCAGAACTTCCGGGACAGCTGAAGCTTTCTTT CATRTSGTAEAFF
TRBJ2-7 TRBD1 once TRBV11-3 TGTGCCAGCACAGGGGGCGGGTACGAGCAGTACTTC CASTGGGYEQYF
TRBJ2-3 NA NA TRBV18 TGTGCCAGCTCATTCTACTCAGGGGAGGATACGCAGTATTTT CASSFYSGEDTQYF
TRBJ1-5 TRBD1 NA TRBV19 TGTGCCAGTACCGGAGGGACAGGGGGAATGGTCAGCAATCAGCCCCAGCATTTT CASTGGTGGMVSNQPQHF
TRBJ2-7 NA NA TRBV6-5 TGTGCCACCAGGACGGACAACTACGAGCAGTACTTC CATRTDNYEQYF
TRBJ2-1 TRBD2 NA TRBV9 TGTGCCAGCAGCGTAGTTTCTAGCGGGAGGTCCTACAATGAGCAGTTCTTC CASSVVSSGRSYNEQFF
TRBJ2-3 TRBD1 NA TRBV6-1 TGTGCCAGCAGTGAATGGCTTGTCTCCAGGGACAGGAGCACAGATACGCAGTATTTT CASSEWLVSRDRSTDTQYF
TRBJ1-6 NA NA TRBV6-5 TGTGCCAGCGGCTCAGATTCACCCCTCCACTTT CASGSDSPLHF
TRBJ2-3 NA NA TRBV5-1 TGCGCCAGCAGCAGTACAGGGTTGGAAGATACGCAGTATTTT CASSSTGLEDTQYF
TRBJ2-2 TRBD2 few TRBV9 TGTGCCAGCGCGGGACTAGCGGGAGGCGACACCGGGGAGCTGTTTTTT CASAGLAGGDTGELFF
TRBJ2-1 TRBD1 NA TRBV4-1 TGCGCCAGCAGCCGCTTGCGGCGGGACAGGGAGAGCTACAATGAGCAGTTCTTC CASSRLRRDRESYNEQFF
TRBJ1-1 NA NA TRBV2 TGTGCCAGCGGGCAGACAATGAACACTGAAGCTTTCTTT CASGQTMNTEAFF
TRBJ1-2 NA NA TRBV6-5 TGTGCCAGCAGTCGAAATACAGGGAACTATGGCTACACCTTC CASSRNTGNYGYTF
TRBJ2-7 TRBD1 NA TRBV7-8 TGTGCCAGCAGCGGAACAGGGGGCGTCGAGCAGTACTTC CASSGTGGVEQYF
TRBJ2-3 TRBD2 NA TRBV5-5 TGTGCCACCAGTGGGACTAGCGGGGGCCTATTGACAGATACGCAGTATTTT CATSGTSGGLLTDTQYF
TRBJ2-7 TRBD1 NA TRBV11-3 TGTGCCAGCAGCTTTGGACAGGGCGACTACGAGCAGTACTTC CASSFGQGDYEQYF
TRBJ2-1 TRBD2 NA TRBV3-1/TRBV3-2 TGTGCCAGCAGCCAAGATAGGGCTAGCGGGAGGTACGAGCAGTTCTTC CASSQDRASGRYEQFF
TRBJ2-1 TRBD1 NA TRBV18 TGTGCCAGCTCAAGGGACAGGGTAAGGGATGAGCAGTTCTTC CASSRDRVRDEQFF
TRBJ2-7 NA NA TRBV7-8 TGTGCCAGCAGCTTATTAGGACAGCTCTACGAGCAGTACTTC CASSLLGQLYEQYF
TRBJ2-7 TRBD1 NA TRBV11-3 TGTGCCAGCAGCGCCGTCGAGACAGGGGGCTACGAGCAGTACTTC CASSAVETGGYEQYF
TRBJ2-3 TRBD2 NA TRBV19 TGTGCCAGTAGTATACAGGCTAGCGGGGGAACAGATACGCAGTATTTT CASSIQASGGTDTQYF
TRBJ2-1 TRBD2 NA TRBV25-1 TGTGCCAGCAGTGAGGGTTTGGCGGGGGGGCTCAATGAGCAGTTCTTC CASSEGLAGGLNEQFF
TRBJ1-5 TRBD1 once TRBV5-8 TGTGCCAGCACCCTTGGCAGGGGGCCGGGTCAGCCCCAGCATTTT CASTLGRGPGQPQHF
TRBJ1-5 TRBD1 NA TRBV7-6 TGTGCCAGCAGTACGACAGGGGAGGATCAGCCCCAGCATTTT CASSTTGEDQPQHF
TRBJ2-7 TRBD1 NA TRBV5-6 TGTGCCAGCAGCTTGGGACAGGGCTCCTACGAGCAGTACTTC CASSLGQGSYEQYF
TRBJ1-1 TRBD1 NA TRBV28 TGTGCCAGCAGTTCCCCCAGGGACAGGGGGAGCACTGAAGCTTTCTTT CASSSPRDRGSTEAFF
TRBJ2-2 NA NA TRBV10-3 TGTGCCATCAGCGTGGAGGTGGGGGAGCTGTTTTTT CAISVEVGELFF
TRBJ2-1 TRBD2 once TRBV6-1 TGTGCCAGCAGTGAACAGCGGGGGGTTTACAATGAGCAGTTCTTC CASSEQRGVYNEQFF
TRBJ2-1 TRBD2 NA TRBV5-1 TGCGCCAGCAGCTTGACTAGCGGGACCCAGACGAATGAGCAGTTCTTC CASSLTSGTQTNEQFF
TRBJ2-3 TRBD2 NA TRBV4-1 TGCGCCAGCAGCCAAGATCCTAGCGGATACACAGATACGCAGTATTTT CASSQDPSGYTDTQYF
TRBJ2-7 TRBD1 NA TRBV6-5 TGTGCCAGCAGTTACCGGACAGGGTCCTACGAGCAGTACTTC CASSYRTGSYEQYF
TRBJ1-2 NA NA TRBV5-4 TGTGCCAGCAGCTTGGGCGGTGCTAACTATGGCTACACCTTC CASSLGGANYGYTF
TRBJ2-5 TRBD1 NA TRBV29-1 TGCAGCGTTGACCAGGGGGTAGCGAGGGAGACCCAGTACTTC CSVDQGVARETQYF
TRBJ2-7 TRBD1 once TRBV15 TGTGCCACCAGCAGAGATCGTGACAGGGATTCTAGGGAGTACTTC CATSRDRDRDSREYF
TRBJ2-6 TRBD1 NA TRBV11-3 TGTGCCAGCAACCTAGGGGGCCGTGGGGCCAACGTCCTGACTTTC CASNLGGRGANVLTF
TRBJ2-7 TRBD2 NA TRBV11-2 TGTGCCAGCAGCTCTAATAGCGGGTACGAGCAGTACTTC CASSSNSGYEQYF
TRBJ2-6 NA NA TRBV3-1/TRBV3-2 TGTGCCAGCAGCCAGGGCTTGATCCCAGGTGGGGCCAACGTCCTGACTTTC CASSQGLIPGGANVLTF
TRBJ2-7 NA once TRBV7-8 TGTGCCAGCTCCTTGTTCTTAGGTTCCCGTTTGGGGGCCACCTACGAGCAGTACTTC CASSLFLGSRLGATYEQYF
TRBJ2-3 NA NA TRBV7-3 TGTGCCAGCAGCTTAGGCGGCCAGGGGTCAGATACGCAGTATTTT CASSLGGQGSDTQYF
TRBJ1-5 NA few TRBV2 TGTGCCAGCAGACCCGGCTGGGGCGACAATCAGCCCCAGCATTTT CASRPGWGDNQPQHF
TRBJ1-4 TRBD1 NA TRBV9 TGTGCCAGCAGCGTAGCCCAGGGGGGCAGTCCCAAAGAAAAACTGTTTTTT CASSVAQGGSPKEKLFF
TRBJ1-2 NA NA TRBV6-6 TGTGCCAGCAGTTACGGGCAGGTCAGCTATGGCTACACCTTC CASSYGQVSYGYTF
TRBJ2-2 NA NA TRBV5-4 TGTGCCAGCAGCTTAGGAGTAGAAGGCGGGGAGCTGTTTTTT CASSLGVEGGELFF